The 7 T cell receptor beta chains below come from one sample, sequenced in a study of cytomegalovirus exposure and HLA in healthy donors. Researchers ran the PCR with 60 Vbeta and 13 Jbeta primers. Clones were read by immunoSEQ multiplex PCR, and TCRdb kept only the in-frame ones, dropping some. Counted here are over 150,000 clones, about 82% occurring once; the ten biggest clones make up 1%. The sequenced material came from PBMCs. These receptors all come from a woman in her fifties or sixties in good health and CMV-seropositive.

This sequence joins TRBV5-8 and TRBJ1-6; D uncertain. CDR1 and CDR2 (germline): SGHTS, YDEGEE. The V end was cut by 1 base, the J end by 9 bases, with 14 bases between. The CDR3 consists of 15 residues. The CDR3 protein is CASSLMAGVASPLHF. For the CDR3, the DNA is TGTGCCAGCAGCTTGATGGCGGGTGTAGCTTCACCCCTCCACTTT.

V gene TRBV29-1 combines with J gene TRBJ1-2; 10 bases agree with TRBD1. Germline CDR1 and CDR2: SQVTM and ANQGSEA. The CDR3 is 14 amino acids. V lost 6 bases, J lost 4 bases, and 8 bases stayed unmatched. CDR3 sequence: CSVVETGGSYGYTF. The CDR3 DNA reads as TGCAGCGTCGTAGAGACAGGGGGCAGCTATGGCTACACCTTC. Using reference TRBV29-1 and TRBJ1-2 for the parts outside the CDR3, the full variable domain is SAVISQKPSRDICQRGTSLTIQCQVDSQVTMMFWYRQQPGQSLTLIATANQGSEATYESGFVIDKFPISRPNLTFSTLTVSNMSPEDSSIYLCSVVETGGSYGYTFGSGTRLTVV.

J is TRBJ1-4 and V is TRBV5-6, with D possibly being TRBD1 (6 bases). The germline gives CDR1 SGHDT, CDR2 YYEEEE. This CDR3 spans 17 amino acids. Trimming cost V 0 bases and J 7 bases, with 19 bases left between them. CDR3 coding DNA: TGTGCCAGCAGCTTGGACACAGGGTTCCGGGGGGGTGAAAAACTGTTTTTT. Its translation is CASSLDTGFRGGEKLFF.

This CDR3 reads CASSWDIREKLFF. Written as DNA, the CDR3 is TGTGCCAGCAGCTGGGACATACGGGAAAAACTGTTTTTT. V usage is TRBV14 and J usage is TRBJ1-4; D perhaps matches TRBD1 (6 bases). Trimming pared 5 bases from V and 8 bases from J, leaving 12 bases between. There are 13 residues in the CDR3. Looked up from germline, CDR1 is SGHDN and CDR2 is FVKESK.

The chain couples TRBV28 to TRBJ2-1; 7 bases agree with TRBD2. The length of the CDR3 is 17 residues. V trimming: 5 bases; J trimming: 0 bases; junction bases outside the gene matches: 10. CDR1 and CDR2 (germline): MDHEN, SYDVKM. CDR3 sequence: CASSHQAGRGSYNEQFF. The CDR3 nucleotides read TGTGCCAGCAGTCACCAAGCGGGACGGGGCTCCTACAATGAGCAGTTCTTC.

The J gene is TRBJ2-1, the V gene TRBV15, with 7 bases identical to TRBD2. CDR1 and CDR2 from the germline V gene are LNHNV and YYDKDF (reference sequence). J gave up 10 bases and V 2 bases, and 2 bases lay outside the gene matches. This CDR3 spans 12 amino acids. The CDR3 is CATSRRGGEQFF. CDR3 coding DNA: TGTGCCACCAGCAGACGCGGGGGAGAGCAGTTCTTC. The whole variable domain, remainder taken from reference TRBV15 and TRBJ2-1, is DAMVIQNPRYQVTQFGKPVTLSCSQTLNHNVMYWYQQKSSQAPKLLFHYYDKDFNNEADTPDNFQSRRPNTSFCFLDIRSPGLGDTAMYLCATSRRGGEQFFGPGTRLTVL.

This chain joins TRBV30 and TRBJ1-2; 7 bases line up with TRBD1. CDR1 is GTSNPN, CDR2 SVGIG, per germline (reference sequence). The V gene end was trimmed by 1 base and the J gene end by 7 bases; junction bases not matched to a gene: 9. This CDR3 has 14 residues. CDR3 in DNA: TGTGCCTGGAGTGCCCTGACAGGGTATCGTGGCTACACCTTC. It encodes CAWSALTGYRGYTF.